This entry lists 31 T cell receptor beta chains sequenced from one sample in a study of T cells after yellow fever vaccination (dated by TCRdb to 2018 to 2020). The library was built by means of 5' RACE. Sequencing used an Illumina HiSeq 2500. TCRdb took the public reads, trimmed them with fastp at Q25, ran MiXCR for clone calling and kept in-frame beta chains. Every distinct CDR3 protein forms one entry, paired with its most common genes and DNA. This sample gives 300,000 to 450,000 distinct CDR3 sequences in total; roughly 8.6% of them show up just once. The ten largest clonotypes hold around 17% of the sample. The label giving this sample's treatment or condition can be read as: live attenuated yellow fever vaccine strain. Sequences were derived from PBMCs, sampled 45 days after the first yellow fever vaccination. These receptors all come from a man aged 18 to 35 who received the YFV17D yellow fever vaccine.

The V call is TRBV4-3, the J call TRBJ2-2, with TRBD2 matching 9 bases. The junction had 6 bases not matched to a gene; V was cut back by 3 bases and J by 1 base. The CDR3 spans 17 residues. The germline gives CDR1 LGHNA, CDR2 YSLEER. CDR3: CASSQDSGGLNTGELFF. The CDR3 DNA follows: TGCGCCAGCAGCCAGGATAGCGGGGGCCTGAACACCGGGGAGCTGTTTTTT.

This sequence joins TRBV4-3 and TRBJ2-3; D might be TRBD1 or TRBD2, each matching 6 bases. The CDR3 loop spans 20 amino acids. With 0 bases removed from V and 3 bases from J, the gap between germline ends came to 25 bases. Germline V lookup: CDR1 LGHNA, CDR2 YSLEER. The CDR3 nucleotides read TGCGCCAGCAGCCAAGATCCAGGGGCTAGCGAAAGGTTCAGGACAGATACGCAGTATTTT. Protein sequence: CASSQDPGASERFRTDTQYF.

This chain links TRBV7-2 with TRBJ2-1, with 7 bases fitting TRBD2. The CDR3 is 14 residues long. The junction had 3 bases not matched to a gene; V was cut back by 1 base and J by 6 bases. In germline, CDR1 is SGHTA, CDR2 FQGNSA. CDR3 sequence reads: CASSLGDYFNEQFF. In DNA, the CDR3 is TGTGCCAGCAGCTTAGGGGACTACTTCAATGAGCAGTTCTTC.

The V call is TRBV5-1, the J call TRBJ2-5, with D unclear. Germline CDR1 is SGHRS and CDR2 is YFSETQ. The CDR3 totals 14 residues. The V gene lost 0 bases and the J gene lost 1 base, with 7 bases spanning the gap. The CDR3 DNA sequence: TGCGCCAGCAGCTTGGGCAGGATCCAAGAGACCCAGTACTTC. Translating it yields CASSLGRIQETQYF.

The chain couples TRBV6-5 to TRBJ1-2, with D uncertain. The CDR3 has 15 residues. V gave up 2 bases and J gave up 5 bases, with 15 bases separating them. The germline gives CDR1 MNHEY, CDR2 SVGAGI. This chain's CDR3 is CASSYTSLEGYGYTF. For the CDR3, the DNA is TGTGCCAGCAGTTACACCTCATTGGAAGGATATGGCTACACCTTC.

V usage is TRBV20-1 and J usage is TRBJ2-1; 10 bases agree with TRBD2. After removal of 1 base from V and 13 bases from J, the junction contained 16 bases not matched to a gene. The CDR3 runs to 16 residues. Germline CDR1 reads DFQATT; CDR2 reads SNEGSKA (reference sequence). The CDR3 nucleotides are TGCAGTGCTAGAGTCGAAGCGGGGGGGCTACCCCCCTTCCAGTTCTTC. Its protein is CSARVEAGGLPPFQFF.

This sequence joins TRBV7-2 and TRBJ1-3, with D uncertain. Germline V gene data show CDR1 as SGHTA and CDR2 as FQGNSA. The V gene lost 5 bases and the J gene lost 0 bases, with 14 bases spanning the gap. The CDR3 totals 16 residues. This chain's CDR3 is CASSVYGTFSGNTIYF. In DNA form, the CDR3 reads TGTGCCAGCAGCGTCTACGGAACCTTCTCTGGAAACACCATATATTTT.

The gene calls are TRBV5-1 and TRBJ1-1; D is unclear. Deletions cut 3 bases from V and 5 bases from J, with 14 bases between. The CDR3 totals 14 residues. Germline CDR1 and CDR2: SGHRS and YFSETQ. Written as DNA, the CDR3 is TGCGCCAGCAGCTCGAGTCCGGCAGAGACTGAAGCTTTCTTT. Protein: CASSSSPAETEAFF.

At least ten counts were recorded for this clonotype. The CDR3 DNA sequence: TGCGCCAGCAGCTACCAAAGCTATGGCTACACCTTC. This encodes CASSYQSYGYTF. This chain joins TRBV5-1 and TRBJ1-2; D ambiguous. The CDR3 has 12 residues. Germline V gene lookup returns CDR1 SGHRS and CDR2 YFSETQ. The V and J ends lost 3 bases and 4 bases respectively, with 7 bases between them.

This clonotype was found a few times. The rearrangement uses TRBV7-2 and TRBJ2-4; 8 bases are a match to TRBD1. In germline, CDR1 is SGHTA, CDR2 FQGNSA. The CDR3 extends over 17 amino acids. V shed 0 bases and J 0 bases; nucleotides not matched to a gene: 4. The CDR3 region is CASSLASRGPAKNIQYF. The CDR3 nucleotides read TGTGCCAGCAGCTTAGCGTCCAGGGGGCCAGCCAAAAACATTCAGTACTTC. Supplemented by reference TRBV7-2 and TRBJ2-4, the full variable domain reads GAGVSQSPSNKVTEKGKDVELRCDPISGHTALYWYRQSLGQGLEFLIYFQGNSAPDKSGLPSDRFSAERTGGSVSTLTIQRTQQEDSAVYLCASSLASRGPAKNIQYFGAGTRLSVL.

This clonotype has only a few counts. The V and J genes are TRBV15 and TRBJ1-2; D is unclear. Trimming cost V 0 bases and J 4 bases, with 9 bases left between them. This CDR3 has 14 amino acids. CDR1 and CDR2 from the germline V gene are LNHNV and YYDKDF (reference sequence). This CDR3 is CATSRDPPAYGYTF. The CDR3 nucleotides are TGTGCCACCAGCAGAGATCCACCGGCCTATGGCTACACCTTC.

In its sample, this clonotype was seen a few times. The V gene is TRBV20-1, the J gene TRBJ2-3, with D perhaps TRBD2 (6 bases). The CDR3 sequence is 15 residues long. V dropped 3 bases and J dropped 3 bases, with 16 bases sitting between them. The V gene's germline CDR1 is DFQATT and CDR2 SNEGSKA (reference sequence). Here the CDR3 reads CSASRISGITDTQYF. In DNA, the CDR3 is TGCAGTGCTAGTAGGATTAGCGGTATAACAGATACGCAGTATTTT.

The V call is TRBV12-3 or TRBV12-4, the J call TRBJ1-5; D is possibly TRBD1 (6 bases). The CDR3 is 17 amino acids. V dropped 5 bases and J dropped 1 base, with 18 bases sitting between them. Written as DNA, the CDR3 is TGTGCCAGCAGTAAAAACAGGGAAGCGGCAAGCAATCAGCCCCAGCATTTT. Encoded protein: CASSKNREAASNQPQHF.

This clonotype appeared a few times. The chain has TRBV30 and TRBJ2-3, with a weak D call TRBD1 (6 bases). This CDR3 comprises 15 residues. Trimming left V 0 bases short and J 3 bases short, with 13 bases between. The germline V gene encodes CDR1 GTSNPN and CDR2 SVGIG (reference sequence). CDR3 DNA: TGTGCCTGGAGTGTCGGGTCGGGGACAACAGATACGCAGTATTTT. This encodes CAWSVGSGTTDTQYF.

The CDR3 is CASSYARGNQETQYF. CDR3 nucleotide sequence: TGTGCCAGCAGTTACGCCCGGGGGAATCAAGAGACCCAGTACTTC. This chain uses TRBV6-2 or TRBV6-3 with TRBJ2-5; maybe TRBD2 (6 bases). Trimming took off 2 bases at V and 2 bases at J, with 12 bases between the two ends. Germline CDR1 and CDR2: MNHEY and SVGEGT. This CDR3 has 15 amino acids.

This clonotype was recorded many times. V is TRBV6-5 and J is TRBJ2-4; 10 bases are shared with TRBD1. The length of the CDR3 is 15 residues. Per the germline V gene, CDR1 is MNHEY and CDR2 is SVGAGI. V shed 2 bases, J shed 8 bases, and the junction held 6 bases outside the gene matches. The DNA for the CDR3 is TGTGCCAGCAGTTACACTGGGACAGGGGAGCACATTCAGTACTTC. Encoded protein: CASSYTGTGEHIQYF.

This clonotype was seen many times. The rearrangement joins TRBV4-3 to TRBJ2-6; D is undetermined. CDR3 length: 16 residues. CDR1 and CDR2 from the germline V gene are LGHNA and YSLEER. V was clipped by 0 bases and J by 2 bases, with 8 bases between them. CDR3 bases: TGCGCCAGCAGCCAAGATCCGGGCCCTGGGGCCAACGTCCTGACTTTC. Translation gives CASSQDPGPGANVLTF.

This clonotype was detected many times. The chain links TRBV20-1 to TRBJ1-6; weak D call: TRBD1 (5 bases). Looked up from germline, CDR1 is DFQATT and CDR2 is SNEGSKA (reference sequence). The CDR3 has 17 amino acids. V was pared by 0 bases and J by 8 bases, with 20 bases between. CDR3 loop: CSARDNSGRRGDSPLHF. The CDR3 DNA reads TGCAGTGCTAGAGATAACTCCGGCCGCAGAGGGGATTCACCCCTCCACTTT.

This clonotype has just a few counts. The genes are TRBV12-3 or TRBV12-4 and TRBJ2-7, with 9 bases identical to TRBD1. V was pared by 7 bases and J by 3 bases, with 7 bases of the junction left unmatched. CDR3 length equals 14 residues. CDR3 protein: CASNHQGQGYEQYF. The CDR3 DNA sequence: TGTGCCAGCAACCACCAGGGACAGGGCTACGAGCAGTACTTC.

The V and J genes are TRBV6-5 and TRBJ2-7; D is perhaps TRBD1 (6 bases). In germline, CDR1 is MNHEY, CDR2 SVGAGI. CDR3 length equals 15 residues. The V end lost 0 bases, the J end lost 7 bases, and 16 bases lay between the germline ends. In DNA, the CDR3 is TGTGCCAGCAGTTACTCGGGGGCCTGGTTCGGGGAGCAGTACTTC. Protein product: CASSYSGAWFGEQYF.

J is TRBJ2-7 and V is TRBV7-9; D is ambiguous. Per germline, CDR1 SEHNR and CDR2 FQNEAQ (reference sequence). The CDR3 extends over 11 amino acids. Deletions cut 4 bases from V and 7 bases from J, with 8 bases between. CDR3 sequence: CASSSRSEQYF. The DNA for the CDR3 is TGTGCCAGCAGCTCCCGTTCGGAGCAGTACTTC. The entire variable domain, with the rest obtained from reference TRBV7-9 and TRBJ2-7, is as follows: DTGVSQNPRHKITKRGQNVTFRCDPISEHNRLYWYRQTLGQGPEFLTYFQNEAQLEKSRLLSDRFSAERPKGSFSTLEIQRTEQGDSAMYLCASSSRSEQYFGPGTRLTVT.

In its sample, this clonotype was seen a few times. The chain uses TRBV5-1 and TRBJ2-3, with a weak D call TRBD2 (5 bases). CDR1 is SGHRS and CDR2 is YFSETQ in the germline V gene. The CDR3 sequence is 14 residues long. V was trimmed by 4 bases and J by 2 bases, leaving 11 bases between them. The CDR3 nucleotides read TGCGCCAGCAGCACCGGACTCCTCACAGATACGCAGTATTTT. As protein: CASSTGLLTDTQYF.

The CDR3 DNA is TGTGCCTCCTCCGCCCCTCATCATAGCGTACACCAAGAGACCCAGTACTTC. It is translated as CASSAPHHSVHQETQYF. This chain joins TRBV3-1 and TRBJ2-5; maybe TRBD2 (5 bases). Germline loops: CDR1 LGHDT, CDR2 YNNKEL (reference sequence). The V and J ends lost 11 bases and 0 bases respectively, with 25 bases between them. This CDR3 contains 17 residues.

This clonotype was counted at least ten times. V usage is TRBV6-2 or TRBV6-3 and J usage is TRBJ2-1, with D unclear. The CDR3 is made up of 14 amino acids. The germline gives CDR1 MNHEY, CDR2 SVGEGT. Trimming left V 1 base short and J 9 bases short, with 13 bases between. CDR3 sequence: CASSYWGSGSEQFF. DNA of the CDR3: TGTGCCAGCAGTTACTGGGGTTCGGGTTCTGAGCAGTTCTTC.

This clonotype was observed a few times. The V call is TRBV4-1, the J call TRBJ2-7, with D tentatively TRBD2 (6 bases). V was cut by 2 bases and J by 3 bases, with 14 bases left in between. This CDR3 has 15 residues. Germline values: CDR1 MGHRA, CDR2 YSYEKL. The CDR3 sequence: CASSQRSGGLYEQYV. The DNA of the CDR3 is TGCGCCAGCAGCCAAAGAAGCGGAGGGCTCTACGAGCAGTACGTC.

The chain recombines TRBV3-1 with TRBJ1-2; 10 positions match TRBD1. Germline values: CDR1 LGHDT, CDR2 YNNKEL (reference sequence). V lost 2 bases to trimming and J lost 4 bases; unmatched junction nucleotides: 1. The CDR3 extends over 14 amino acids. In DNA form, the CDR3 reads TGTGCCAGCAGCCAAAGGGACAGGGGCTATGGCTACACCTTC. Translating gives CASSQRDRGYGYTF.

This clonotype has just a few counts. This chain joins TRBV5-1 and TRBJ2-1, with D tentatively TRBD2 (5 bases). Trimming shortened V by 2 bases and J by 7 bases, and 16 bases separated the two germline ends. CDR1 and CDR2 from the germline V gene are SGHRS and YFSETQ. The CDR3 runs 15 residues. DNA for the CDR3: TGCGCCAGCAGCTTTGAGGGCCCCCTGGGAAATGAGCAGTTCTTC. Translation gives CASSFEGPLGNEQFF.

This clonotype was seen many times. The chain couples TRBV20-1 to TRBJ2-1; 7 positions agree with TRBD2. The germline CDR1 and CDR2 sequences are DFQATT and SNEGSKA (reference sequence). V trimming: 5 bases; J trimming: 1 base; junction bases outside the gene matches: 11. The CDR3 loop spans 16 amino acids. CDR3 region: CSALQARGTSYNEQFF. The CDR3 DNA reads TGCAGTGCTCTTCAGGCGCGGGGGACGTCCTACAATGAGCAGTTCTTC.

The rearrangement links TRBV5-1 to TRBJ1-1; the D is unclear. CDR1 and CDR2 (germline): SGHRS, YFSETQ. Deletions cut 4 bases from V and 1 base from J, with 14 bases between. The CDR3 totals 15 residues. The CDR3 coding sequence is TGCGCCAGCAGCACCACAGCAGGAGCGAACACTGAAGCTTTCTTT. Translated: CASSTTAGANTEAFF.

This clonotype was seen more than once but under ten times. This rearrangement joins TRBV6-1 to TRBJ2-6; the D is unclear. In germline, CDR1 is MNHNS, CDR2 SASEGT. This CDR3 contains 15 residues. V lost 4 bases and J 0 bases, leaving 7 bases between the germline ends. Here the CDR3 DNA reads TGTGCCAGCAGTGCTGATTACTCTGGGGCCAACGTCCTGACTTTC. As protein: CASSADYSGANVLTF.

The V and J genes are TRBV7-9 and TRBJ1-4; tentative D call: TRBD1 (5 bases). The CDR3 consists of 17 residues. V was shortened by 0 bases and J by 3 bases, with 14 bases between the two germline ends. The germline V gene has CDR1 SEHNR and CDR2 FQNEAQ (reference sequence). As DNA, the CDR3 is TGTGCCAGCAGCTTAGCGCCCTTGGGGCGGCCTAATGAAAAACTGTTTTTT. This encodes CASSLAPLGRPNEKLFF.